This T cell receptor beta chain was observed in a study of blood T cell repertoires in COVID-19 (TCRdb year 2020). The study in broad terms: Samples from collaborators originated in the United States, Italy and Spain and spanned both the acute and convalescent phases of COVID-19. The material from the prospective study consisted of cDNA or gDNA derived from T cells, B-cell-depleted T cells, or PBMCs. Deeply sampled blood TCRbeta repertoires from subjects exposed to, actively infected with, or recovered from COVID-19 were included in the dataset. The repertoires were made available in a free public database intended to serve as a resource for research on the immune response to SARS-CoV-2. The samples were drawn from the first 160 participants of the ongoing ImmuneRACE study and from 950 to 1,500 subjects provided by 6 global collaborators. A de-identified subject ID, COVID-19 status, age in years and sex were almost always included in the sample metadata. HLA class I and class II types, where available, came from metadata supplied by the sample provider rather than from assay-based typing.

This clone was seen a single time. The target of this receptor is not known. Base qualities are missing; no much larger clone stands one base away. The collaborating institutions used their own protocols to collect whole blood in K2EDTA tubes. Collaborator samples were shipped for TCRbeta analysis as frozen whole blood, isolated PBMCs, or DNA extracted from either sample type. What the research found in general, with its limitations: The amount of clinical and demographic metadata varied by source and participant and was provided uncurated.

TCRbeta CDR3 regions were amplified from genomic DNA using the immunoSEQ Assay, a bias-controlled multiplex PCR. As for the authors' bioinformatics: Nucleated cell counts per sample were estimated from amplification of reference gene primers within the assay. Sequence reads were collapsed and filtered to measure the absolute abundance of every unique TCRbeta CDR3 rearrangement. For each sample, productive Simpson clonality was calculated as the square root of Simpson's diversity index over productive rearrangements. Entries here come from immuneACCESS through TCRdb and include only in-frame sequences with V and J called. Some clones fail to appear in such tables; in the studies checked, an unresolved V gene covers under half of the shortfall, and the cause of the remainder is unknown. V and J calls and clone size follow that table, whereas D and trimming were derived from the DNA. The table for this sample lists about 42,000 clones; 70% to 80% of them were counted only once. Together, the top ten hold 8% to 10% of the sample.

CDR1 and CDR2 (MNHEY, SVGAGI) derive from the germline V gene. V is pared back by 2 bases and J by 9 bases, with 20 bases lying between the germline termini. The CDR3 runs 16 amino acids, cysteine and phenylalanine included. CDR3 DNA is the only sequence kept; it has 48 bases, read in frame from the first base. The chain couples TRBV6-5 to TRBJ2-1, and possibly TRBD1, on 6 matching bases. The receptor was isolated from a man aged 65-85 years with active or convalescent COVID-19. The specimen sequenced was peripheral blood. The CDR3 region: CASSYGQPLIRGEQFF. The nucleotide sequence reads as follows: TGTGCCAGCAGTTACGGACAGCCACTCATACGGGGTGAGCAGTTCTTC.